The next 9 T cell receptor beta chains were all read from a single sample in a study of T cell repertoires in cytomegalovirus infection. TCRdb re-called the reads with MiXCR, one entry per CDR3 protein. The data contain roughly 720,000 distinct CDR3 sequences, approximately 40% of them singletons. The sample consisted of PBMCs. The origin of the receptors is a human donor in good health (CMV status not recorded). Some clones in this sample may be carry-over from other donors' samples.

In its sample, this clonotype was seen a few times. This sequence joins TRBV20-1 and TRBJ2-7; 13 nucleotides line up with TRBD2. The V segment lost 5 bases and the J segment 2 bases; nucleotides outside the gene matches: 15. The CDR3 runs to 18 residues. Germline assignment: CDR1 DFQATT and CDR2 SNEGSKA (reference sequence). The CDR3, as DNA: TGCAGTGCTCAATCCCTCACTAGCGGGAGGGCTCCTCCCTACGAGCAGTACTTC. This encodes CSAQSLTSGRAPPYEQYF.

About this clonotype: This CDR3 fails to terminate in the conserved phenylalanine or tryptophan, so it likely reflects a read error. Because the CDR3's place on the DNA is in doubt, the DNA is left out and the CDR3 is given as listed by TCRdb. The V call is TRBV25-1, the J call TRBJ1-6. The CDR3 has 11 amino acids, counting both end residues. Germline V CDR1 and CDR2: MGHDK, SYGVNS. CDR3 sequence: CASSDNSPLHL.

In DNA, the CDR3 is TGTGCCAGCAGTTCGGGGGTACGGGCCAAAAACATTCAGTACTTC. Residues: CASSSGVRAKNIQYF. The rearrangement joins TRBV28 to TRBJ2-4; D might be TRBD2 (6 bases). V lost 4 bases, J lost 1 base, and 11 bases lay in between. Germline assignment: CDR1 MDHEN and CDR2 SYDVKM. This CDR3 comprises 15 residues.

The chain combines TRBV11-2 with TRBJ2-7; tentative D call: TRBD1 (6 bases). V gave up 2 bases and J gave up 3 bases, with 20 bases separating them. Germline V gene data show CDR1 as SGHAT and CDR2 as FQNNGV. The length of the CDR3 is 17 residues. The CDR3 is CASSLLVSAAGVYEQYF. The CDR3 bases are TGTGCCAGCAGCTTACTTGTTTCGGCGGCAGGGGTCTACGAGCAGTACTTC.

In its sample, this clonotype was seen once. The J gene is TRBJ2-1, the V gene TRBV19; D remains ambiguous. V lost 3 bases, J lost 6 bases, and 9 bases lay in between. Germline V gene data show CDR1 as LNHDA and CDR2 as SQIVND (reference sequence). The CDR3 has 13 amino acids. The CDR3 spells CASSIGQTNEQFF. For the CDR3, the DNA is TGTGCCAGTAGTATCGGGCAGACCAATGAGCAGTTCTTC.

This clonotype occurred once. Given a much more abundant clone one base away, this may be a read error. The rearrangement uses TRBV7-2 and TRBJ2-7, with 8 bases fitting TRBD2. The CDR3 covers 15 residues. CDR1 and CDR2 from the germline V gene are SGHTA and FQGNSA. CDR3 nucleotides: TGTGCCAGCAGCCTAGACGGGGGGGGAGCCTACGAGCAGTGCTTC. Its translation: CASSLDGGGAYEQCF.

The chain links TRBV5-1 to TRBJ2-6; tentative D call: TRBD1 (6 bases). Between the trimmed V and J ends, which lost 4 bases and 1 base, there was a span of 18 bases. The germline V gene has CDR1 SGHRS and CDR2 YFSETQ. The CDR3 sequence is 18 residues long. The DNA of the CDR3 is TGCGCCAGCAGCGCAATACAGGGAGCTTCATCTGGGGCCAACGTCCTGACTTTC. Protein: CASSAIQGASSGANVLTF. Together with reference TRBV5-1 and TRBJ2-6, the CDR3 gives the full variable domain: KAGVTQTPRYLIKTRGQQVTLSCSPISGHRSVSWYQQTPGQGLQFLFEYFSETQRNKGNFPGRFSGRQFSNSRSEMNVSTLELGDSALYLCASSAIQGASSGANVLTFGAGSRLTVL.

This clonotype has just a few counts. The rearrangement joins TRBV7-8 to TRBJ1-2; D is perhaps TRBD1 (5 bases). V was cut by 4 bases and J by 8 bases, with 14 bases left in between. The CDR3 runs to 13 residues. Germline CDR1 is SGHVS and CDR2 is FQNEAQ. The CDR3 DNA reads TGTGCCAGCAGCTGGGGAGGGGCTGGAGGCTACACCTTC. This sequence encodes CASSWGGAGGYTF.

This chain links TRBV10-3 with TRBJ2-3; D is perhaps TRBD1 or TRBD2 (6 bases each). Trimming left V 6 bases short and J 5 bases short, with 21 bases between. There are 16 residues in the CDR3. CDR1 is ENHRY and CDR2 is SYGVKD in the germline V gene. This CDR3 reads CAIRGGLGVAQDTQYF. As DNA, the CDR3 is TGTGCCATCAGGGGGGGCCTAGGGGTCGCACAAGATACGCAGTATTTT.